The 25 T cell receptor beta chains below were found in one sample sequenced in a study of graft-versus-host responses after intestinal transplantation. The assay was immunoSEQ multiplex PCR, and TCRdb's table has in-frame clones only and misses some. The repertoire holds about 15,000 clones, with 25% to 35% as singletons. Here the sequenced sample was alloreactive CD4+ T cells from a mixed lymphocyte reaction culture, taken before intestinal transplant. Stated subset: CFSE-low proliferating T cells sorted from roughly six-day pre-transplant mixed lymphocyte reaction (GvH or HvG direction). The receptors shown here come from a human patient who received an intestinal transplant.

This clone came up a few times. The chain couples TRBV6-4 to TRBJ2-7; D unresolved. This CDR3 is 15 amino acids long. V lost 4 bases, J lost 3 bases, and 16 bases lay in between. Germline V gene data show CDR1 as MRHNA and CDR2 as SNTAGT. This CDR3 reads CASSVEYGDVYEQYF. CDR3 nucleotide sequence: TGTGCCAGCAGTGTAGAGTATGGGGATGTCTACGAGCAGTACTTC.

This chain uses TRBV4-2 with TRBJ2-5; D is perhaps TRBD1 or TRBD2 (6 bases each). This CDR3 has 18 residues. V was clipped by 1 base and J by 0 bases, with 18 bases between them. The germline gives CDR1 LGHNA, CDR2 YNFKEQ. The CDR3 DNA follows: TGTGCCAGCAGCCAAGTCGGGGGCCTAAGATGGTACCAAGAGACCCAGTACTTC. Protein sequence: CASSQVGGLRWYQETQYF.

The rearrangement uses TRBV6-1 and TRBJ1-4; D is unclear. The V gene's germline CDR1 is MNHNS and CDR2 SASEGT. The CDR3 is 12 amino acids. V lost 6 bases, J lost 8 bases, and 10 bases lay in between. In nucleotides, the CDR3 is TGTGCCAGCAGCCCTGTACAAGAAAAACTGTTTTTT. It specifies CASSPVQEKLFF.

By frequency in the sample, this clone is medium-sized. CDR3 in DNA: TGTGCCAGTAGTTTGATGAAGCTACCTGTCACCTACTACAATGAGCAGTTCTTC. This gives the protein CASSLMKLPVTYYNEQFF. The chain couples TRBV19 to TRBJ2-1; D is uncertain. Germline lookup yields CDR1 LNHDA and CDR2 SQIVND (reference sequence). The V end lost 5 bases, the J end lost 3 bases, and 23 bases lay between the germline ends. The CDR3 totals 18 residues.

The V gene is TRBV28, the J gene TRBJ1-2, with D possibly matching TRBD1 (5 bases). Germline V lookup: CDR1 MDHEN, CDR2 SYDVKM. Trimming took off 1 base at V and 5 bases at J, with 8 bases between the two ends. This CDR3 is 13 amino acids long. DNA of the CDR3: TGTGCCAGCAGTTTATCCGGGGCTTATGGCTACACCTTC. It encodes CASSLSGAYGYTF.

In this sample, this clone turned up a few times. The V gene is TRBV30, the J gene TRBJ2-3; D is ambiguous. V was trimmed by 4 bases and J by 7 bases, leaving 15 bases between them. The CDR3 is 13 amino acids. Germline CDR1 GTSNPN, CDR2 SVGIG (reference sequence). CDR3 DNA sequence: TGTGCCTGGAACGTTAATAGTCTTAATACGCAGTATTTT. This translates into CAWNVNSLNTQYF.

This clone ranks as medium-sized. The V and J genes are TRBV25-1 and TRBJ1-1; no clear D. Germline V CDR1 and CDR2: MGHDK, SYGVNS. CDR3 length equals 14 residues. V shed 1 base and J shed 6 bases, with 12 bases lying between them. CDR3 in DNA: TGTGCCAGCAGTGAATTTTGGGATTTCGCTGAAGCTTTCTTT. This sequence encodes CASSEFWDFAEAFF. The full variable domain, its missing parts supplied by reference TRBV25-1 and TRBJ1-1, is EADIYQTPRYLVIGTGKKITLECSQTMGHDKMYWYQQDPGMELHLIHYSYGVNSTEKGDLSSESTVSRIRTEHFPLTLESARPSHTSQYLCASSEFWDFAEAFFGQGTRLTVV.

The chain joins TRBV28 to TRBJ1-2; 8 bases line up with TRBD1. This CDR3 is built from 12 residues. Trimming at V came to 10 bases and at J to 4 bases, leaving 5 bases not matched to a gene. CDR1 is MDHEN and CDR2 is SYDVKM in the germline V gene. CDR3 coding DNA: TGTGCCATCATGACAGGGGCCTATGGCTACACCTTC. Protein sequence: CAIMTGAYGYTF.

The CDR3 DNA sequence: TGTGCCAGCAGCCCGCAACTAGCGGGAGAGCAGTTCTTC. This codes for CASSPQLAGEQFF. This chain connects TRBV14 to TRBJ2-1, with 10 positions matching TRBD2. After removal of 4 bases from V and 10 bases from J, the junction contained 4 bases not matched to a gene. The CDR3 contains 13 residues. Germline V lookup: CDR1 SGHDN, CDR2 FVKESK.

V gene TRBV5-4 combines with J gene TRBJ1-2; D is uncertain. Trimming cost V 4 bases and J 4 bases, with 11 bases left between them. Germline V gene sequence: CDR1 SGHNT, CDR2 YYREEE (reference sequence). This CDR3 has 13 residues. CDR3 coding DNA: TGTGCCAGCAGCCTCACTGGGCCCTATGGCTACACCTTC. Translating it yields CASSLTGPYGYTF.

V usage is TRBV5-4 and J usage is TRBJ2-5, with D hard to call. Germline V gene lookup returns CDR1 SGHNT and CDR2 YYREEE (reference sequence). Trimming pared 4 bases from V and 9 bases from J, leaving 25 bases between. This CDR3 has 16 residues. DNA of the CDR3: TGTGCCAGCAGCCCCTCAACGGGCCCGGTGGCGTTGGCCCAGTACTTC. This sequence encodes CASSPSTGPVALAQYF.

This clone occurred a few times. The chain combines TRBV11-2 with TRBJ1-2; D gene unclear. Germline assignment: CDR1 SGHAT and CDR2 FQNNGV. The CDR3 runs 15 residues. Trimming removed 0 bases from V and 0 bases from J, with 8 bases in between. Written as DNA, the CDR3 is TGTGCCAGCAGCTTAGATCCAGGATCTAACTATGGCTACACCTTC. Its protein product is CASSLDPGSNYGYTF.

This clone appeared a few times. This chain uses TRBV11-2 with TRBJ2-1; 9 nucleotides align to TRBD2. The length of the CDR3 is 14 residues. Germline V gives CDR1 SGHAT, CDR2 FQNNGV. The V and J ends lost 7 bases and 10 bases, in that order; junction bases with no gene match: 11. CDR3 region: CASNPSGGRDEQFF. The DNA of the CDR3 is TGTGCCAGCAACCCGAGCGGGGGGCGGGACGAGCAGTTCTTC.

CDR3 coding DNA: TGTGCCAGCAGCCAAGACCTCCGAACGGGGAATTCACCCCTCCACTTT. This sequence encodes CASSQDLRTGNSPLHF. The chain links TRBV4-2 to TRBJ1-6, with D unresolved. V lost 0 bases to trimming and J lost 7 bases, with 13 bases between them. There are 16 residues in the CDR3. Germline-derived CDR1 and CDR2 are LGHNA and YNFKEQ.

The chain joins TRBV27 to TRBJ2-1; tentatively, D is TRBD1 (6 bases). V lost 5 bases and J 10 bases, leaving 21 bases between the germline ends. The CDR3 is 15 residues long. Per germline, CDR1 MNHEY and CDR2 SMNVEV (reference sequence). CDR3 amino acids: CASSVPGHRVREQFF. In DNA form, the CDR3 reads TGTGCCAGCAGTGTCCCGGGACACAGGGTTCGGGAGCAGTTCTTC.

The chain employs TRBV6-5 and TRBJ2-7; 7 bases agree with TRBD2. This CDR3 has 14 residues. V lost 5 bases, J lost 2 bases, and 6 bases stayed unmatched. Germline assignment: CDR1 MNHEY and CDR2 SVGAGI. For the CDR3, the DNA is TGTGCCAGCAGTGGGCTAGCGGACCCCTACGAGCAGTACTTC. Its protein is CASSGLADPYEQYF.

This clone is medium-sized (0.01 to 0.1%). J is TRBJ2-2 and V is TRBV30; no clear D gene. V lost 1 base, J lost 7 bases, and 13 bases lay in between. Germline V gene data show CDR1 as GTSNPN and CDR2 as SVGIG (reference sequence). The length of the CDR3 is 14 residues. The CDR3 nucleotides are TGTGCCTGGAGTGCTGGAAGGAAGGGCGGGGAGCTGTTTTTT. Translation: CAWSAGRKGGELFF.

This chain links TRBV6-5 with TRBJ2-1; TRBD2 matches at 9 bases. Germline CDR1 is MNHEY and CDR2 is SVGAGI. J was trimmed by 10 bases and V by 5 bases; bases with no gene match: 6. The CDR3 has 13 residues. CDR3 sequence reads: CASSRAGGREQFF. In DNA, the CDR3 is TGTGCCAGCAGTCGAGCGGGAGGAAGAGAGCAGTTCTTC.

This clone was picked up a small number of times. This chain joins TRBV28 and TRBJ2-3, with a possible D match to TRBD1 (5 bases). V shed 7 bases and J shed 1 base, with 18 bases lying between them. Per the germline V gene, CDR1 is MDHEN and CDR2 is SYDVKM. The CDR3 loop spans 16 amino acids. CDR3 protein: CASILTSRAGTDTQYF. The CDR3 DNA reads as TGTGCCAGCATTCTTACCTCCAGGGCGGGCACAGATACGCAGTATTTT.

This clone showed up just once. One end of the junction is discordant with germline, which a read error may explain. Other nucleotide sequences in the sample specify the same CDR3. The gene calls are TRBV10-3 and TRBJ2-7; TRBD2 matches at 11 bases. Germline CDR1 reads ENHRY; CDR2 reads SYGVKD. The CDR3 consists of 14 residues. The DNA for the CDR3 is TGCGCCATCAGAGGGACTAGCGGCTCCTACGAGCAGTACTTC. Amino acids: CAIRGTSGSYEQYF.

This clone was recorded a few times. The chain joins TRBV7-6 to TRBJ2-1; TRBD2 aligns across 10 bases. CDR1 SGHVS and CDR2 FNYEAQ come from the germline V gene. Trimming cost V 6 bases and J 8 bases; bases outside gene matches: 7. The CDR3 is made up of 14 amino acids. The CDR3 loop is CASSSLAGNDEQFF. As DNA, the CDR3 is TGTGCCAGCAGTTCACTAGCGGGAAATGATGAGCAGTTCTTC. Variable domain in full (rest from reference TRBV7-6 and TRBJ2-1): GAGVSQSPRYKVTKRGQDVALRCDPISGHVSLYWYRQALGQGPEFLTYFNYEAQQDKSGLPNDRFSAERPEGSISTLTIQRTEQRDSAMYRCASSSLAGNDEQFFGPGTRLTVL.

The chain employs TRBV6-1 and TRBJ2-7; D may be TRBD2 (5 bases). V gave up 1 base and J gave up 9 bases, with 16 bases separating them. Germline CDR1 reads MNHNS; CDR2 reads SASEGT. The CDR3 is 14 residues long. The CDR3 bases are TGTGCCAGCAGTGAAGGGGCACGCGGAGGTGTGCAGTACTTC. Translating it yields CASSEGARGGVQYF.

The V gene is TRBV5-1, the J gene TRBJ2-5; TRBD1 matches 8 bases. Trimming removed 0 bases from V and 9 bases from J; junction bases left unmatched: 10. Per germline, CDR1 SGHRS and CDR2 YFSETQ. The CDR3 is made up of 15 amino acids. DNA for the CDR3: TGCGCCAGCAGCTTGGATCTAGGACAGGGTCGATCCCAGTACTTC. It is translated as CASSLDLGQGRSQYF.

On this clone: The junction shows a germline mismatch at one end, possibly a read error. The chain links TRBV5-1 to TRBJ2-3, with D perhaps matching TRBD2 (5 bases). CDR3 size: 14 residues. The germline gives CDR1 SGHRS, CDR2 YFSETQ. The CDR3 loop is CASSLGLALDTQYF. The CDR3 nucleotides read TGTGCCAGCAGCTTGGGGTTAGCGTTGGATACGCAGTATTTT.

CDR3 sequence reads: CASSQDLPKKLFF. The CDR3 nucleotides read TGTGCCAGCAGTCAAGACCTGCCAAAAAAACTGTTTTTT. This chain uses TRBV28 with TRBJ1-4; D is undetermined. The CDR3 length is 13 residues. The germline CDR1 and CDR2 sequences are MDHEN and SYDVKM. V was cut by 5 bases and J by 9 bases, with 13 bases left in between.